This T cell receptor (beta chain) was recorded in a study of radiotherapy plus CTLA-4 blockade in lung cancer. Overall study results and limits: Early blood T cell clone dynamics, with interferon-beta, were reported to best predict response.

The CDR3 totals 15 residues. Germline V CDR1 and CDR2: MNHNS, SASEGT. V gave up 4 bases and J gave up 1 base; unmatched junction bases: 4. This table comes from immunoSEQ multiplex PCR, and its TCRdb copy is limited to in-frame clones, with some not included. This table has 52,000 or so clones, roughly 80% appearing once. Focal radiation was given together with CTLA-4 blockade (ipilimumab) to patients with chemo-refractory metastatic non-small-cell lung cancer. To note about this clone: Its antigen is unidentified.

This chain links TRBV6-1 with TRBJ2-1; 7 nucleotides agree with TRBD2. This clonotype was obtained from a human donor with non-small cell lung cancer who had a partial response to radiotherapy plus ipilimumab. The starting material was peripheral blood, obtained from a patient treated with radiotherapy plus ipilimumab. CDR3 bases: TGTGCCAGCAGTGGACTAGCCCCTTCCTACAATGAGCAGTTCTTC. Translation gives CASSGLAPSYNEQFF.